Shown below are 7 T cell receptor beta chains from a single sample sequenced in a study of T cell repertoires in cytomegalovirus infection. TCRdb passed the reads through MiXCR, listing each CDR3 protein once. This sample has around 320,000 distinct CDR3 sequences, with 9.5% found just once. What was sequenced was PBMCs. The receptors shown here come from a human donor in good health (CMV status not recorded). Some clones in this sample may be carry-over from other donors' samples.

The chain uses TRBV19 and TRBJ2-1, with D perhaps given as TRBD1 or TRBD2 (5 bases each). The CDR3 totals 13 residues. V was cut by 2 bases and J by 7 bases, with 9 bases left in between. Germline CDR1 LNHDA, CDR2 SQIVND (reference sequence). CDR3 coding DNA: TGTGCCAGTAGTATAATGGGGGTGAATGAGCAGTTCTTC. Protein: CASSIMGVNEQFF.

A few counts support this clonotype. The V gene is TRBV7-9, the J gene TRBJ2-7; D is possibly TRBD1 or TRBD2 (5 bases each). Germline-derived CDR1 and CDR2 are SEHNR and FQNEAQ (reference sequence). Between the trimmed V and J ends, which lost 6 bases and 5 bases, there was a span of 14 bases. The CDR3 is 13 amino acids. The DNA for the CDR3 is TGTGCCAGCAGGAGTGAGGGGCCACACGAGCAGTACTTC. This sequence encodes CASRSEGPHEQYF.

In this sample, this clonotype turned up a few times. The gene calls are TRBV6-8 and TRBJ2-7; D is unclear. CDR3 size: 16 residues. Germline-derived CDR1 and CDR2 are MNHGY and SAAAGT. Trimming took off 0 bases at V and 0 bases at J, with 12 bases between the two ends. The CDR3 is CASSYSPGPSSYEQYF. DNA for the CDR3: TGTGCCAGCAGTTACTCTCCAGGTCCTAGCTCCTACGAGCAGTACTTC.

Only a few counts were recorded for this clonotype. The chain couples TRBV20-1 to TRBJ1-4; possible D gene TRBD1, 5 bases. V shed 0 bases and J shed 1 base, with 12 bases lying between them. The CDR3 extends over 16 amino acids. CDR1 and CDR2 from the germline V gene are DFQATT and SNEGSKA (reference sequence). The CDR3 loop is CSARDRGSGTNEKLFF. The CDR3 nucleotides are TGCAGTGCTAGAGATCGGGGGAGCGGAACTAATGAAAAACTGTTTTTT.

The genes are TRBV7-9 and TRBJ2-3, with 14 bases matching TRBD2. Germline CDR1 and CDR2: SEHNR and FQNEAQ (reference sequence). The V and J ends lost 4 bases and 3 bases, in that order; junction bases with no gene match: 18. This CDR3 contains 21 residues. In DNA form, the CDR3 reads TGTGCCAGCAGCTCCACCGCGGGACTAGCGGGGGCCCGGATTTGGACAGATACGCAGTATTTT. Translating gives CASSSTAGLAGARIWTDTQYF.

The rearrangement joins TRBV6-2 or TRBV6-3 to TRBJ2-5; D is unresolved. The V end was cut by 2 bases, the J end by 5 bases, with 9 bases between. This CDR3 region has 13 residues. In germline, CDR1 is MNHEY, CDR2 SVGEGT. CDR3 residues: CASSYLRAETQYF. The CDR3 DNA reads TGTGCCAGCAGTTACCTTCGGGCGGAGACCCAGTACTTC.

This clonotype has at least ten counts. The J gene is TRBJ2-3, the V gene TRBV5-6, with D uncertain. V was cut by 2 bases and J by 1 base, with 8 bases left in between. The CDR3 extends over 14 amino acids. From germline, CDR1 is SGHDT and CDR2 YYEEEE. CDR3 in amino acids: CASSFSHGTDTQYF. CDR3 nucleotides: TGTGCCAGCAGCTTCTCCCACGGCACAGATACGCAGTATTTT.